This TCR beta chain was sequenced for a study of Ad26.COV2.S vaccination and SARS-CoV-2 variants. The CDR3 contains 11 residues. Germline V gives CDR1 SEHNR, CDR2 FQNEAQ (reference sequence). V lost 10 bases and J 4 bases, leaving 10 bases between the germline ends. As to this clone: The antigen is not known.

Findings and caveats of the study: Placebo and vaccine recipients had non-spike TCR breadth that was similar. Substantial breadth was reportedly displayed by spike-specific CD8+ and CD4+ T cell responses after vaccination.

Assay: immunoSEQ multiplex PCR; the TCRdb copy retains only in-frame clones and omits some. The sample yields about 350,000 clones, just over 90% seen once. V gene TRBV7-9 combines with J gene TRBJ1-1; D not certain. This receptor was taken from a human donor who had recovered from COVID-19. The sequenced sample was peripheral blood, obtained after recovery from COVID-19. CDR3 nucleotides: TGTGCCACTTCAACGGGCACTGAAGCTTTCTTT. Its protein product is CATSTGTEAFF. The full variable domain, in which reference TRBV7-9 and TRBJ1-1 provide the parts outside the CDR3, is DTGVSQNPRHKITKRGQNVTFRCDPISEHNRLYWYRQTLGQGPEFLTYFQNEAQLEKSRLLSDRFSAERPKGSFSTLEIQRTEQGDSAMYLCATSTGTEAFFGQGTRLTVV.